This T cell receptor beta chain was sequenced in a study of blood T cell repertoires in COVID-19 (dated by TCRdb to the early 2020s). Study-level background: Collaborator samples came from the United States, Italy and Spain and covered acute and convalescent phases of COVID-19. The material from the prospective study consisted of cDNA or gDNA derived from T cells, B-cell-depleted T cells, or PBMCs. Subjects who had been exposed to COVID-19, were actively infected with it, or had recovered from it provided the deeply sampled blood TCRbeta repertoires that made up the dataset. The repertoires were made available in a free public database intended to serve as a resource for research on the immune response to SARS-CoV-2. The samples were drawn from the first 160 participants of the ongoing ImmuneRACE study and from roughly 1,300 subjects provided by 6 global collaborators. Nearly every sample came with metadata listing a de-identified subject ID, COVID-19 status, age in years and sex. HLA class I and class II types, where available, came from metadata supplied by the sample provider rather than from assay-based typing.

V is pared back by 4 bases and J by 0 bases, with 14 bases lying between the germline termini. Including the terminal cysteine and phenylalanine, the CDR3 comprises 16 residues. Only the CDR3 DNA stays, 48 bases, in frame from base 1. The germline V gene supplies CDR1 SGHTA and CDR2 FQGTGA. For this clone: Its antigen is unknown. Per-nucleotide qualities are absent, and no much larger clonotype sits a single base away.

The immunoSEQ Assay, a bias-controlled multiplex PCR, was used to amplify TCRbeta CDR3 regions from genomic DNA. Processing in the source paper ran as follows. Within the assay, amplification of reference gene primers was used to estimate how many nucleated cells each sample contained. To quantify the absolute abundance of each unique TCRbeta CDR3 rearrangement, sequence reads were collapsed and filtered. For each sample, productive Simpson clonality was calculated by taking the square root of Simpson's diversity index across productive rearrangements. Drawn from immuneACCESS, this table holds only the in-frame rearrangements with V and J called that TCRdb kept. Clones are partly lost; checked studies trace under half to an unresolved V gene and leave the rest unexplained. V, J and clone size are taken as reported in that table, and D and trimming were inferred from the DNA itself. The sample yields approximately 170,000 clones; roughly 81% were counted once. Of the sample, under 3.5% falls within the top ten clones.

Overall study outcomes, separate from this receptor: How much clinical and demographic metadata was included differed by source and by participant, and the metadata was provided uncurated.

One collaborating source in Seattle enrolled patients while the patients were actively infected and followed the patients over time throughout the course of disease. Collaborating institutions collected whole blood in K2EDTA tubes following their own protocols. For TCRbeta analysis, collaborator samples were shipped as frozen whole blood, as isolated PBMCs, or as DNA extracted from either sample type. This receptor was identified in a woman older than 75 with COVID-19, enrolled during active disease. Recombination joined TRBV7-3 with TRBJ2-3, and possibly TRBD2, on 5 matching bases. Sequenced sample: peripheral blood. This receptor has the CDR3 CASSWRGQTSTDTQYF. In nucleotides, the sequence is TGTGCCAGCAGCTGGCGCGGGCAGACTAGCACAGATACGCAGTATTTT.